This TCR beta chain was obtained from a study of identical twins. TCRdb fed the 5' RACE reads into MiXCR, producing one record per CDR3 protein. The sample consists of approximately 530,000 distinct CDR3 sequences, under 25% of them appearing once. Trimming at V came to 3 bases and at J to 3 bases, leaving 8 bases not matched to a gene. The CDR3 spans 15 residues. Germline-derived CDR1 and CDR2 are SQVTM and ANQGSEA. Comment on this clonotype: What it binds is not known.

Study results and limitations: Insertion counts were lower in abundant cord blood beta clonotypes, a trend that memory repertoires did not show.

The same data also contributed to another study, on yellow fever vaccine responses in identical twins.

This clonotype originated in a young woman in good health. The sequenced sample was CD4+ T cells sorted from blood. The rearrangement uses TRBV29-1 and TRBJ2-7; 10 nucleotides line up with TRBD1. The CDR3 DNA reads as TGCAGCGTTGAGGGGACAGGGGCCAGTCTCTACGAGCAGTACTTC. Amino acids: CSVEGTGASLYEQYF.